The entry below gives a single T cell receptor (beta chain) sequence along with its context. Its target is not known. The sample comes from a study of T cells after yellow fever vaccination. Trimming left V 8 bases short and J 0 bases short, with 26 bases between. The CDR3 length is 18 residues. The germline CDR1 and CDR2 sequences are LNHDA and SQIVND (reference sequence). The TCR cDNA carried a universal primer site and UMIs from 5'RACE template switching. One entry per CDR3 protein, called by TCRdb with MiXCR from the 5' RACE reads. The sample has about 580,000 distinct CDR3 sequences; approximately 16% are singletons. Regarding the study as a whole: Peak timing came faster in the weaker secondary response, day 5 versus 15. Most clones from primary vaccination were detected again post-booster (about 96% CD4, 88% CD8).

The chain has TRBV19 and TRBJ2-7, with D possibly being TRBD1 (6 bases). The source was PBMCs, collected 4 to 5 days after the first yellow fever vaccination. This TCR was sampled from a man between 18 and 35 years old who received the YFV17D yellow fever vaccine. The CDR3 sequence is CASLLRDNRETGSYEQYV. CDR3 DNA sequence: TGTGCCAGTCTGCTCCGGGATAACAGGGAAACGGGCTCCTACGAGCAGTACGTC.